The T cell receptor beta chain under discussion was sequenced for a study of tumor-infiltrating lymphocytes in primary liver carcinoma. Study summary: The study reported T1-T3 N0M0 tumors spanning 4.2 to 10 cm. Study outcomes and limitations: Pairs of tumor regions overlapped more than tumor-adjacent and tumor-blood pairs did. Tumors and blood were compared for top-250-clone fraction, and tumors had the significantly higher value (p = 0.039).

To note about this clonotype: What it recognizes is unknown.

The V end was cut by 6 bases, the J end by 7 bases, with 19 bases between. Germline values: CDR1 MNHEY, CDR2 SVGEGT. This CDR3 contains 15 residues. Researchers generated TCR beta cDNA from approximately 520 ng of total RNA, relying on a constant-region primer. Three nested multiplex PCR rounds, a slightly modified ARM-PCR, produced the libraries for TCR beta. The study ran its first two PCR rounds for about 11 cycles each, using TRBV1-TRBV30 forward primers and a C-beta reverse primer. One entry per CDR3 protein results from TCRdb running MiXCR on the multiplex PCR reads. The data show 75,000 to 80,000 distinct CDR3 sequences, 65% to 75% seen once. Total RNA and DNA came together from roughly 20-30 mg of bulk tissue without cell sorting. With chronic HBV infection, the patients were also treatment-naive.

This receptor was taken from a man in his forties or fifties with primary liver carcinoma and hepatitis B virus infection. Sequenced input: tumor-adjacent normal liver tissue. The chain joins TRBV6-2 or TRBV6-3 to TRBJ2-1, with D perhaps assigned TRBD1 or TRBD2 (6 bases each). The DNA for the CDR3 is TGTGCCAGCAGCCGTCCCGGGGGCCGAGCGAATGAGCAGTTCTTC. Protein: CASSRPGGRANEQFF.